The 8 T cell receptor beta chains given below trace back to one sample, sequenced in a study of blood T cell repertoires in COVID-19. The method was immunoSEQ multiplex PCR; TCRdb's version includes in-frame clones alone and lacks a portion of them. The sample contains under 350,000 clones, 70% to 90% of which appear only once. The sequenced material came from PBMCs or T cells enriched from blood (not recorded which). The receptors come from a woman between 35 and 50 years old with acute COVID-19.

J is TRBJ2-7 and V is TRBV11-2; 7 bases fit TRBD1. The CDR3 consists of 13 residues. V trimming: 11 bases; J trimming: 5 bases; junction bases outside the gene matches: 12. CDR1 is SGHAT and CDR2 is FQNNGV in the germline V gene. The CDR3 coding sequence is TGTGCCGGACAGGACAGAATGGGCCACGAGCAGTACTTC. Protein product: CAGQDRMGHEQYF.

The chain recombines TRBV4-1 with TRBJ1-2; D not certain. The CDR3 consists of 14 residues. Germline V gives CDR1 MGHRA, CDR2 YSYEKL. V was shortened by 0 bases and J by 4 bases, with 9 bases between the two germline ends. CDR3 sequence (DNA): TGCGCCAGCAGCCAAGATGGAGGGAGCTATGGCTACACCTTC. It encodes CASSQDGGSYGYTF.

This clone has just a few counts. The CDR3 bases are TGTGCCAGCAGCCCATGGACAGGGAAAGGCTACGAGCAGTACTTC. Residues: CASSPWTGKGYEQYF. The rearrangement links TRBV6-5 to TRBJ2-7, with 8 bases matching TRBD1. The J segment lost 3 bases and the V segment lost 6 bases, leaving 10 bases of the junction unmatched. This CDR3 has 15 residues. Germline values: CDR1 MNHEY, CDR2 SVGAGI.

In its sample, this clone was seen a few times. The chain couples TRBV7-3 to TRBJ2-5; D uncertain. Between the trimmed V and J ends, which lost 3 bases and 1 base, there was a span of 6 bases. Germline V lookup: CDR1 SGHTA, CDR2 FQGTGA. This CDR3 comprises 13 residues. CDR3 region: CASSFGSQETQYF. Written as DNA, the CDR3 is TGTGCCAGCAGCTTTGGCAGCCAAGAGACCCAGTACTTC.

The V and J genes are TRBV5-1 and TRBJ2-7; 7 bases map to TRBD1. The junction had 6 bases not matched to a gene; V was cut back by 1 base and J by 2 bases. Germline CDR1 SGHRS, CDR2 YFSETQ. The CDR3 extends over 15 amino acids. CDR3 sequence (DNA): TGCGCCAGCAGCTTGTATGTGACAGGGACCTACGAGCAGTACTTC. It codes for CASSLYVTGTYEQYF.

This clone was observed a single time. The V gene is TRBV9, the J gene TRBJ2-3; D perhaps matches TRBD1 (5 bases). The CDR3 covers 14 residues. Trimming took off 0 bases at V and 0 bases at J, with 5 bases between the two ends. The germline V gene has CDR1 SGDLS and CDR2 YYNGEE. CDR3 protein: CASSVAGSTDTQYF. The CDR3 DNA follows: TGTGCCAGCAGCGTAGCAGGGAGCACAGATACGCAGTATTTT.

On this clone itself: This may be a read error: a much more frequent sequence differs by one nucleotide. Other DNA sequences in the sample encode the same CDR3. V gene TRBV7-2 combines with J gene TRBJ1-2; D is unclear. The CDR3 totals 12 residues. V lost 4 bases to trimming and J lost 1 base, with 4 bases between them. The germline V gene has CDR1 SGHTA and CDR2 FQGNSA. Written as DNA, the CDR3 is TGTGCCAGCAGCTCGAGTAACTATGGCTACACCTTC. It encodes CASSSSNYGYTF.

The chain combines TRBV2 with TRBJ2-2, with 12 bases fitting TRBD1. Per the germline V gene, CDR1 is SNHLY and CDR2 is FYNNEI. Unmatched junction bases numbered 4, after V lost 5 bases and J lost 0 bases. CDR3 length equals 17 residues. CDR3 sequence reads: CASSKGQGATNTGELFF. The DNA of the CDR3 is TGTGCCAGCAGTAAGGGACAGGGGGCTACGAACACCGGGGAGCTGTTTTTT.